This T cell receptor (beta chain) originates from a study of CD8+ T cells in alopecia areata. Background on the study: Oral tofacitinib (5 to 10 mg twice daily) was administered to treated patients. The drug, tofacitinib, lasted 6 to 18 months, followed by 6 months off drug.

After isolation, RNA underwent reverse transcription to generate cDNA as the sequencing template. The repertoire was sequenced with immunoSEQ multiplex PCR; TCRdb's copy has only in-frame clones and lacks some. The sample has about 160,000 clones, over 80% seen once. With V trimmed by 3 bases and J by 0 bases, 4 bases remained unmatched. The CDR3 has 15 amino acids. Per the germline V gene, CDR1 is GTSNPN and CDR2 is SVGIG (reference sequence). The specimen was CD8+ T cells sorted from blood, collected at week 0. This receptor was identified in a human donor with alopecia areata. The chain links TRBV30 to TRBJ2-7; 11 bases are a match to TRBD2. DNA of the CDR3: TGTGCCTGGAGCGTAGGGACTAGCGGCTCCTACGAGCAGTACTTC. Encoded protein: CAWSVGTSGSYEQYF. The variable domain in full, with the rest retrieved from reference TRBV30 and TRBJ2-7, is SQTIHQWPATLVQPVGSPLSLECTVEGTSNPNLYWYRQAAGRGLQLLFYSVGIGQISSEVPQNLSASRPQDRQFILSSKKLLLSDSGFYLCAWSVGTSGSYEQYFGPGTRLTVT.